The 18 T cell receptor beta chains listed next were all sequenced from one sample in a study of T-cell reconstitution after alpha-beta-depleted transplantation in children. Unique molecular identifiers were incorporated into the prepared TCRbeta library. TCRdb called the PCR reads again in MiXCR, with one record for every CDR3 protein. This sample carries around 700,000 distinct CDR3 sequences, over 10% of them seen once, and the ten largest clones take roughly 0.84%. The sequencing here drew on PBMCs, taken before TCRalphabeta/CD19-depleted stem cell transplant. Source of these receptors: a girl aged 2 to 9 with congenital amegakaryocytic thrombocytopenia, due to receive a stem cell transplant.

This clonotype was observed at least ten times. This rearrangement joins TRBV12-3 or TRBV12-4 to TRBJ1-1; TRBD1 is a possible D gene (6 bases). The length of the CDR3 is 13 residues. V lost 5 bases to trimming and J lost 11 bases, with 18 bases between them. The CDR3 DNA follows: TGTGCCAGCAGTCAGGGGTTGGGGTTTGGGGCTTTCTTT. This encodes CASSQGLGFGAFF.

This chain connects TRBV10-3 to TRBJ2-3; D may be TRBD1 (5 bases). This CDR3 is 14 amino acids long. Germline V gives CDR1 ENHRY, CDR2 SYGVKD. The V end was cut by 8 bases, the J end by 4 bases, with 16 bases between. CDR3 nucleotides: TGTGCCATCCAACGCGGCCTAGGGGCAGATACGCAGTATTTT. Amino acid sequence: CAIQRGLGADTQYF.

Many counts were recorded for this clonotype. Here the CDR3 reads CASTRSQGNYGYTF. Written as DNA, the CDR3 is TGTGCCAGCACCCGATCCCAGGGCAACTATGGCTACACCTTC. V and J are TRBV6-1 and TRBJ1-2; D may be TRBD1 (5 bases). Germline CDR1 MNHNS, CDR2 SASEGT. The ends were cut back, 7 bases at V and 2 bases at J, with 14 bases in the middle. This CDR3 region has 14 residues.

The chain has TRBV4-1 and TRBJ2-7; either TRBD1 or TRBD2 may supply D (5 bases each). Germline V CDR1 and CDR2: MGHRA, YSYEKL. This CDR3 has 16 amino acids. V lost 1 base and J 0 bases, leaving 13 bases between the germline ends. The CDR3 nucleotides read TGCGCCAGCAGCCAAGGCCTTTCCGGGGCCTCCTACGAGCAGTACTTC. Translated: CASSQGLSGASYEQYF.

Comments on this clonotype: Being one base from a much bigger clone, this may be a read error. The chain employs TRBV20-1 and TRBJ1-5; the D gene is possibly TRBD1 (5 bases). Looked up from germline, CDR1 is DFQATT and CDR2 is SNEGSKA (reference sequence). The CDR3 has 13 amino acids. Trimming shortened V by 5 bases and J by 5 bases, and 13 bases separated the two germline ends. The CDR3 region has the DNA TGCAGTGCTTGGGGGAGGGGAGATCAGCCCCAGCATTTT. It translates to CSAWGRGDQPQHF.

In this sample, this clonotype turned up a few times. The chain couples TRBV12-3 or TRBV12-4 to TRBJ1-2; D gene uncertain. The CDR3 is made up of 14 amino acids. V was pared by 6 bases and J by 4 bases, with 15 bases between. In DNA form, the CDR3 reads TGTGCCAGCAGGCCTAACCCCGCGGCCTATGGCTACACCTTC. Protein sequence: CASRPNPAAYGYTF.

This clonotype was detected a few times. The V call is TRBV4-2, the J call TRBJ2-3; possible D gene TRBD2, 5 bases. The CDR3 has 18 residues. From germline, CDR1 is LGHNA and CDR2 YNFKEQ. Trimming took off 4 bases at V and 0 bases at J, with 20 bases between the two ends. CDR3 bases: TGTGCCAGCAGCCCCGGGTCCCTCTTCCGGGGAAGCACAGATACGCAGTATTTT. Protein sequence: CASSPGSLFRGSTDTQYF.

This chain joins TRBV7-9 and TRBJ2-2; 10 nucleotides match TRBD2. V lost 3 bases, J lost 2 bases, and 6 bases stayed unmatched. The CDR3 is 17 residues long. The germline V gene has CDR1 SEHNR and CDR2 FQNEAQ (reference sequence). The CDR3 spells CASSFPSGRINTGELFF. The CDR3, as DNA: TGTGCCAGCAGCTTTCCTAGCGGGAGAATTAACACCGGGGAGCTGTTTTTT.

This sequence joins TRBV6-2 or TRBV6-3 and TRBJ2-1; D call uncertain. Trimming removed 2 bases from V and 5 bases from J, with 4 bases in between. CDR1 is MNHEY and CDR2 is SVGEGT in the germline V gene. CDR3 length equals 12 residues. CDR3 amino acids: CASSYPNNEQFF. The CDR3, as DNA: TGTGCCAGCAGTTACCCAAACAATGAGCAGTTCTTC.

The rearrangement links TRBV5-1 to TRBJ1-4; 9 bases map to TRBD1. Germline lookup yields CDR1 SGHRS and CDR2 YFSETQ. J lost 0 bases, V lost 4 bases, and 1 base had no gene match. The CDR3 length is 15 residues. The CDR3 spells CASSRDRATNEKLFF. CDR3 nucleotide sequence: TGCGCCAGCAGCCGGGACAGGGCAACTAATGAAAAACTGTTTTTT.

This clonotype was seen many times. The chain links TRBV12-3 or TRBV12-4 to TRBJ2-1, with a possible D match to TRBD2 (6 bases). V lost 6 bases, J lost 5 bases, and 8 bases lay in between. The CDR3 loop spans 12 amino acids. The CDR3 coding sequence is TGTGCCAGCAGGCGCGGGGACAATGAGCAGTTCTTC. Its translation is CASRRGDNEQFF.

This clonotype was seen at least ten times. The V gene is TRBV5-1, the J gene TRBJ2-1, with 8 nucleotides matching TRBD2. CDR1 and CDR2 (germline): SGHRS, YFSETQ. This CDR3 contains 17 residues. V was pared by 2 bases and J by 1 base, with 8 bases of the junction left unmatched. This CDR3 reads CASSFSGLDLSYNEQFF. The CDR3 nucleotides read TGCGCCAGCAGCTTTTCGGGACTAGACCTATCCTACAATGAGCAGTTCTTC.

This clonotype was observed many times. The CDR3 sequence: CASSYGVPGYNEQFF. The DNA of the CDR3 is TGTGCCAGCAGTTACGGAGTGCCTGGTTACAATGAGCAGTTCTTC. The rearrangement uses TRBV6-5 and TRBJ2-1; no reliable D call. V was pared by 2 bases and J by 4 bases, with 12 bases between. The CDR3 is 15 amino acids. Germline loops: CDR1 MNHEY, CDR2 SVGAGI.

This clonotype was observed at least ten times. CDR3 sequence (DNA): TGCAGTGTACCAGCGGGAGTATGGGATACGCAGTATTTT. It is translated as CSVPAGVWDTQYF. V usage is TRBV20-1 and J usage is TRBJ2-3; 8 positions match TRBD2. Per the germline V gene, CDR1 is DFQATT and CDR2 is SNEGSKA (reference sequence). The CDR3 has 13 residues. Germline trimming cut 7 bases from V and 6 bases from J; bases unmatched to any gene: 9.

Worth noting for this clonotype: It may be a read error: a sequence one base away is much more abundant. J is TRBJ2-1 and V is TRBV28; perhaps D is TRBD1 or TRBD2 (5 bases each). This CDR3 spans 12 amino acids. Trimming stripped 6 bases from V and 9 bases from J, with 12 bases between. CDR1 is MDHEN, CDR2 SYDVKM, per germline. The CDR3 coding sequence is TGTGCCAGCAGCTGGACAACTAGTGAGCAGTTCTTC. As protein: CASSWTTSEQFF. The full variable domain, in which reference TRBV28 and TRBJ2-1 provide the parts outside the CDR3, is DVKVTQSSRYLVKRTGEKVFLECVQDMDHENMFWYRQDPGLGLRLIYFSYDVKMKEKGDIPEGYSVSREKKERFSLILESASTNQTSMYLCASSWTTSEQFFGPGTRLTVL.

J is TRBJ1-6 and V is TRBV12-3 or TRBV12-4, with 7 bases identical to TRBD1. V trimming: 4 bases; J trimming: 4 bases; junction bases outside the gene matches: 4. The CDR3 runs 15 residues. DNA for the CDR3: TGTGCCAGCAGTTCCGGGACAGTTTATAATTCACCCCTCCACTTT. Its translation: CASSSGTVYNSPLHF.

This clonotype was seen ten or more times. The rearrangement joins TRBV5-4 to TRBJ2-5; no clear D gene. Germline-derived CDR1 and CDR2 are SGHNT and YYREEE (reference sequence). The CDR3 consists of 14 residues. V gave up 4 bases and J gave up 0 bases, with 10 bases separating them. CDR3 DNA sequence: TGTGCCAGCAGCCTGCTAGAGTACCAAGAGACCCAGTACTTC. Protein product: CASSLLEYQETQYF.

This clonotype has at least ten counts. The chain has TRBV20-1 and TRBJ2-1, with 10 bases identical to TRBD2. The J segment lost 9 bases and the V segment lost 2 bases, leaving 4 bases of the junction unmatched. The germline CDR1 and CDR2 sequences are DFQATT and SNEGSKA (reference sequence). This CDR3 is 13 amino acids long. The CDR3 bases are TGCAGTGCTAGAACTAGCGGGACAGTTGAGCAGTTCTTC. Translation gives CSARTSGTVEQFF.